The T cell receptor (beta chain) under discussion was sequenced for a study of human T cells and chemical hapten exposure. Study-wide background: Upper-back patches of 0.01% DPC were read at 6 days.

Stated time point: pre-sensitization, week 0. Sample treatment: therapeutic diphenylcyclopropenone sensitization with weekly scalp DPC. Unfractionated whole blood yielded the extracted total RNA. Original methodology: Sample TCR counts, which ranged from 23,224 to 690,600, had a median of roughly 96,000. TCRdb reprocessed the RACE reads with MiXCR, giving one entry per CDR3 protein. TCRdb's processing, not the authors', yielded these V and J calls. This sample yields about 290,000 distinct CDR3 sequences, of which around 7% are seen a single time; 1.2% belongs to the top ten. CDR1 and CDR2 (germline): SGHRS, YFSETQ. The CDR3 loop spans 15 amino acids. V shed 4 bases and J 8 bases; nucleotides not matched to a gene: 11.

The chain has TRBV5-1 and TRBJ1-2; the match to TRBD1 covers 10 bases. The specimen comprised whole blood, sampled in connection with sensitization to the hapten diphenylcyclopropenone (DPC). The TCR was taken from a man younger than 30 with alopecia areata. Some clones in this sample may be carry-over from other donors' samples. CDR3: CASSPRDRGREGYTF. CDR3 sequence (DNA): TGCGCCAGCAGCCCCAGGGACAGGGGAAGAGAGGGCTACACCTTC.